This is a list of T cell receptor beta chains from one sample in a study of shared clonotypes between healthy human individuals. Here immunoSEQ multiplex PCR was the method, and the copy in TCRdb shows in-frame clones only, minus some. The table includes around 2.1 million clones, 85% to 95% detected once. The specimen was naive CD8+ T cells from PBMCs. These receptors all come from a young man in good health. Some clones in this sample may be carry-over from other donors' samples. Both conserved end residues are part of each CDR3. The order of the fields is D gene, J gene, clone size, V gene, CDR3 length, CDR3 protein, CDR3 DNA. The D gene is left open where the match is weak. Where a row states a size, it is once, few, many or the class of an expanded clone; other rows omit it.

>TRBD1|TRBJ1-2|.|TRBV6-1|16
CASSEGQGGINYGYTF
TGTGCCAGCAGTGAGGGACAGGGGGGAATTAACTATGGCTACACCTTC
>.|TRBJ1-2|once|TRBV4-2|16
CASSQGVAGGNYGYTF
TGTGCCAGCAGCCAAGGGGTTGCCGGGGGGAACTATGGCTACACCTTC
>.|TRBJ2-7|.|TRBV27|13
CATFGGRPYEQYF
TGTGCCACCTTCGGCGGCCGTCCCTACGAGCAGTACTTC
>TRBD2|TRBJ2-2|.|TRBV27|16
CASSLSSGRANGELFF
TGTGCCAGCAGTTTATCTAGCGGGAGGGCCAACGGGGAGCTGTTTTTT
>TRBD1|TRBJ1-2|.|TRBV5-1|17
CASSLEGGGADVDGYTF
TGCGCCAGCAGCCTCGAAGGAGGGGGCGCTGATGTTGATGGCTACACCTTC
>TRBD2|TRBJ2-2|.|TRBV27|16
CASSLTPAGVPGELFF
TGTGCCAGCAGTTTAACCCCCGCGGGAGTTCCCGGGGAGCTGTTTTTT
>TRBD2|TRBJ2-7|.|TRBV7-8|16
CASSLGKGGRGYEQYF
TGTGCCAGCAGCTTAGGGAAGGGCGGGAGAGGCTACGAGCAGTACTTC
>TRBD1|TRBJ1-1|.|TRBV4-1|18
CASSPSGTGGDRNTEAFF
TGCGCCAGCAGCCCATCAGGGACAGGGGGCGATAGGAACACTGAAGCTTTCTTT
>.|TRBJ1-2|few|TRBV28|14
CASSLSGWSYGYTF
TGTGCCAGCAGTTTGTCAGGGTGGAGCTATGGCTACACCTTC
>.|TRBJ1-1|.|TRBV28|14
CASSLSPTPPEAFF
TGTGCCAGCAGTTTATCCCCGACCCCCCCTGAAGCTTTCTTT
>TRBD2|TRBJ2-1|.|TRBV27|15
CASSPGTSGTTEQFF
TGTGCCAGCAGCCCCGGGACTAGCGGTACAACCGAGCAGTTCTTC
>TRBD1|TRBJ2-1|.|TRBV27|17
CASSYLLGDRGLNEQFF
TGTGCCAGCAGCTACCTCCTCGGGGACAGGGGGCTCAATGAGCAGTTCTTC
>.|TRBJ1-1|.|TRBV5-1|17
CASSLAGRREPNTEAFF
TGCGCCAGCAGCTTGGCCGGGCGGCGGGAACCTAACACTGAAGCTTTCTTT
>.|TRBJ1-5|.|TRBV27|15
CASSLWKSPNQPQHF
TGTGCCAGCAGTTTATGGAAATCCCCCAATCAGCCCCAGCATTTT
>.|TRBJ1-1|.|TRBV27|14
CASSSSSGSTEAFF
TGTGCCAGCAGTTCGTCCTCAGGGAGCACTGAAGCTTTCTTT
>.|TRBJ1-1|.|TRBV6-5|14
CASSPTFGGTEAFF
TGTGCCAGCAGCCCAACCTTCGGAGGTACTGAAGCTTTCTTT